The 27 T cell receptor beta chains listed next were all sequenced from one sample in a study of control samples from healthy donors and cancer patients. Generated by immunoSEQ multiplex PCR, the TCRdb table keeps only in-frame clones and is missing some. Here the sample spans about 170,000 clones, 88% being singletons. The sample was blood. Receptors were obtained from a young woman in good health.

This chain uses TRBV5-1 with TRBJ2-2; possibly TRBD1 or TRBD2 for D (6 bases each). The CDR3 has 16 residues. Germline CDR1 SGHRS, CDR2 YFSETQ. Trimming cost V 4 bases and J 0 bases, with 13 bases left between them. As DNA, the CDR3 is TGCGCCAGCAGCGCGGGACACAACGCGAACACCGGGGAGCTGTTTTTT. This sequence encodes CASSAGHNANTGELFF.

The V and J genes are TRBV19 and TRBJ2-1; 9 bases match TRBD2. The CDR3 spans 14 residues. Trimming cost V 6 bases and J 8 bases; bases outside gene matches: 8. Germline V gene data show CDR1 as LNHDA and CDR2 as SQIVND (reference sequence). CDR3 sequence: CASRTSGLGDEQFF. Here the CDR3 DNA reads TGTGCCAGTAGGACTAGCGGTTTGGGGGATGAGCAGTTCTTC.

This chain joins TRBV9 and TRBJ1-3; D ambiguous. V lost 2 bases, J lost 4 bases, and 10 bases lay in between. The germline V gene has CDR1 SGDLS and CDR2 YYNGEE. The CDR3 sequence is 14 residues long. CDR3 region: CASSVDYSGNTIYF. In DNA form, the CDR3 reads TGTGCCAGCAGCGTGGATTACTCCGGAAACACCATATATTTT.

The CDR3 protein is CSGGTDYGYTF. The CDR3, as DNA: TGCAGCGGGGGCACGGACTATGGCTACACCTTC. The chain is built from TRBV29-1 and TRBJ1-2, with a weak D call TRBD1 (5 bases). The CDR3 totals 11 residues. Trimming left V 7 bases short and J 3 bases short, with 9 bases between. Germline loops: CDR1 SQVTM, CDR2 ANQGSEA.

The chain combines TRBV5-3 with TRBJ2-7; D is unclear. TRBV5-3 qualifies as an ORF whose function is uncertain. The CDR3 has 13 residues. The germline V and J ends were trimmed by 2 bases and 2 bases, with 8 bases remaining between them. The CDR3 here is CARSFWRTYEQYF. CDR3 DNA sequence: TGTGCCAGAAGCTTTTGGCGGACCTACGAGCAGTACTTC.

This sequence joins TRBV28 and TRBJ2-5, with 12 bases matching TRBD2. Germline values: CDR1 MDHEN, CDR2 SYDVKM. CDR3 size: 16 residues. J gave up 5 bases and V 5 bases, and 9 bases lay outside the gene matches. CDR3 DNA: TGTGCCAGCAGTCCCTGGTCTAGCGGGAGGGGTGAGACCCAGTACTTC. It yields the protein CASSPWSSGRGETQYF.

V and J are TRBV5-1 and TRBJ1-3, with D unresolved. V lost 4 bases and J 0 bases, leaving 14 bases between the germline ends. CDR3 size: 16 residues. The germline gives CDR1 SGHRS, CDR2 YFSETQ. The CDR3 protein is CASSEWTDDSGNTIYF. CDR3 sequence (DNA): TGCGCCAGCAGCGAATGGACCGACGACTCTGGAAACACCATATATTTT.

The CDR3 DNA reads TGTGCCACCAGCAGATGGTTCGGGAGTAGGGGGAAGCTGTTTTTT. This codes for CATSRWFGSRGKLFF. The chain has TRBV15 and TRBJ2-2; the D gene could be TRBD1 or TRBD2 (6 bases each). Per germline, CDR1 LNHNV and CDR2 YYDKDF (reference sequence). V lost 2 bases and J 12 bases, leaving 19 bases between the germline ends. This CDR3 comprises 15 residues.

The chain couples TRBV12-3 or TRBV12-4 to TRBJ1-4; D not resolved. V lost 7 bases and J lost 8, with 14 bases in between. This CDR3 has 13 residues. In nucleotides, the CDR3 is TGTGCCAGCACCGTACTCACCGGGGAAAAACTGTTTTTT. Translated: CASTVLTGEKLFF.

The chain combines TRBV5-1 with TRBJ1-4, with 8 bases matching TRBD1. The germline CDR1 and CDR2 sequences are SGHRS and YFSETQ. CDR3 length equals 14 residues. J gave up 7 bases and V 2 bases, and 4 bases lay outside the gene matches. This chain's CDR3 is CASSFGQGGEKLFF. The DNA for the CDR3 is TGCGCCAGCAGCTTCGGACAGGGTGGTGAAAAACTGTTTTTT.

The chain links TRBV24-1 to TRBJ2-5; 10 positions match TRBD1. CDR1 KGHDR and CDR2 SFDVKD come from the germline V gene. Trimming cost V 4 bases and J 4 bases; bases outside gene matches: 11. CDR3 length: 17 residues. Here the CDR3 DNA reads TGTGCCACCAGTGACAATTCCGGGACAGGGGTATCAGAGACCCAGTACTTC. Its protein is CATSDNSGTGVSETQYF.

CDR3 nucleotides: TGTGCCAGTAGGGACGTGACAGGGGTTGACTCACCCCTCCACTTT. It codes for CASRDVTGVDSPLHF. This sequence joins TRBV19 and TRBJ1-6; 8 bases align to TRBD1. The CDR3 is 15 amino acids. J gave up 10 bases and V 6 bases, and 11 bases lay outside the gene matches. Germline values: CDR1 LNHDA, CDR2 SQIVND (reference sequence).

The chain uses TRBV5-1 and TRBJ2-3, with 9 nucleotides matching TRBD2. Trimming removed 3 bases from V and 3 bases from J; junction bases left unmatched: 5. The CDR3 extends over 15 amino acids. Germline lookup yields CDR1 SGHRS and CDR2 YFSETQ. DNA of the CDR3: TGCGCCAGCAGCTCCCTAGCGGGAAAGACAGATACGCAGTATTTT. It is translated as CASSSLAGKTDTQYF.

The chain links TRBV12-3 or TRBV12-4 to TRBJ1-6; a possible D gene is TRBD1 (6 bases). The V end was cut by 6 bases, the J end by 10 bases, with 13 bases between. This CDR3 spans 13 amino acids. The CDR3 sequence: CASSTTGRSPLHF. The CDR3 nucleotides read TGTGCCAGCAGCACCACAGGGAGGTCACCCCTCCACTTT.

The chain uses TRBV6-4 and TRBJ1-2; 8 positions agree with TRBD1. CDR3 size: 15 residues. The V segment lost 2 bases and the J segment 4 bases; nucleotides outside the gene matches: 6. CDR1 and CDR2 (germline): MRHNA, SNTAGT. The CDR3 DNA reads TGTGCCAGCAGTGACCAGGGGGCTGGTAGCTATGGCTACACCTTC. The encoded protein is CASSDQGAGSYGYTF.

This sequence joins TRBV15 and TRBJ1-5; D call uncertain. The ends were cut back, 1 base at V and 0 bases at J, with 7 bases in the middle. There are 15 residues in the CDR3. CDR1 and CDR2 (germline): LNHNV, YYDKDF (reference sequence). The CDR3 here is CATSRGKYSNQPQHF. DNA for the CDR3: TGTGCCACCAGCAGAGGAAAATATAGCAATCAGCCCCAGCATTTT.

V and J are TRBV30 and TRBJ1-1; 7 nucleotides match TRBD1. In germline, CDR1 is GTSNPN, CDR2 SVGIG (reference sequence). J was trimmed by 0 bases and V by 5 bases; bases with no gene match: 9. CDR3 length: 15 residues. The CDR3 loop reads CAWGQKTGMNTEAFF. The CDR3 coding sequence is TGTGCCTGGGGACAGAAGACAGGGATGAACACTGAAGCTTTCTTT. Combining the CDR3 with reference TRBV30 and TRBJ1-1 gives the whole variable domain SQTIHQWPATLVQPVGSPLSLECTVEGTSNPNLYWYRQAAGRGLQLLFYSVGIGQISSEVPQNLSASRPQDRQFILSSKKLLLSDSGFYLCAWGQKTGMNTEAFFGQGTRLTVV.

J is TRBJ2-7 and V is TRBV28; no firm D call. Germline CDR1 reads MDHEN; CDR2 reads SYDVKM. V dropped 7 bases and J dropped 0 bases, with 13 bases sitting between them. The length of the CDR3 is 14 residues. The CDR3 DNA sequence: TGTGCCAGCACCTCCCGGAAGAGCTCCTACGAGCAGTACTTC. Translated: CASTSRKSSYEQYF.

V is TRBV15 and J is TRBJ1-5; D unclear. The germline CDR1 and CDR2 sequences are LNHNV and YYDKDF (reference sequence). V dropped 0 bases and J dropped 3 bases, with 12 bases sitting between them. This CDR3 comprises 16 residues. Here the CDR3 DNA reads TGTGCCACCAGCAGAGATACGGGGAGAGTCAATCAGCCCCAGCATTTT. Encoded protein: CATSRDTGRVNQPQHF. Full variable domain (remainder filled in from reference TRBV15 and TRBJ1-5): DAMVIQNPRYQVTQFGKPVTLSCSQTLNHNVMYWYQQKSSQAPKLLFHYYDKDFNNEADTPDNFQSRRPNTSFCFLDIRSPGLGDTAMYLCATSRDTGRVNQPQHFGDGTRLSIL.

J is TRBJ2-4 and V is TRBV3-1 (or the pseudogene TRBV3-2), with D perhaps matching TRBD2 (6 bases). CDR3 length: 15 residues. The germline V gene has CDR1 LGHDT and CDR2 YNNKEL (reference sequence). V lost 0 bases to trimming and J lost 6 bases, with 12 bases between them. CDR3 sequence: CASSQDSRRGNIQYF. The CDR3 DNA reads TGTGCCAGCAGCCAAGATTCCCGGAGGGGAAACATTCAGTACTTC.

The V gene is TRBV10-3, the J gene TRBJ1-2; 9 positions agree with TRBD1. The CDR3 is made up of 15 amino acids. Germline V lookup: CDR1 ENHRY, CDR2 SYGVKD. The V and J ends lost 2 bases and 8 bases, in that order; junction bases with no gene match: 9. CDR3 DNA: TGTGCCATCAGTGAGCGGGACAGGGTCTCGGTAGGCTACACCTTC. Its protein product is CAISERDRVSVGYTF.

This clone was seen once. The identical CDR3 is also encoded by other nucleotide sequences in the sample. V gene TRBV18 combines with J gene TRBJ1-1; unclear D gene. Germline assignment: CDR1 KGHSH and CDR2 LQKENI. V was shortened by 3 bases and J by 1 base, with 9 bases between the two germline ends. This CDR3 is 14 amino acids long. The CDR3 bases are TGTGCCAGCTCACCGGTGGGCGGGAACACTGAAGCTTTCTTT. Its protein product is CASSPVGGNTEAFF.

The rearrangement joins TRBV2 to TRBJ2-1; D call uncertain. The CDR3 runs to 13 residues. V dropped 0 bases and J dropped 10 bases, with 10 bases sitting between them. Germline-derived CDR1 and CDR2 are SNHLY and FYNNEI. The CDR3 DNA follows: TGTGCCAGCAGTGAAGCTCGGGCCGCAGAGCAGTTCTTC. Its translation is CASSEARAAEQFF.

This clone was detected only a few times. The chain couples TRBV7-2 to TRBJ2-2; TRBD1 or TRBD2 may be the D gene (6 bases each). CDR3 size: 14 residues. Deletions cut 5 bases from V and 4 bases from J, with 11 bases between. The V gene's germline CDR1 is SGHTA and CDR2 FQGNSA. CDR3 residues: CASSPPGATGELFF. The CDR3 region has the DNA TGTGCCAGCAGCCCGCCGGGGGCCACCGGGGAGCTGTTTTTT.

Regarding this clone: Other nucleotide sequences from this sample produce the same CDR3. The CDR3 region is CATSVGGNTEAFF. Here the CDR3 DNA reads TGTGCCACCAGTGTTGGGGGGAACACTGAAGCTTTCTTT. V gene TRBV24-1 combines with J gene TRBJ1-1, with D maybe TRBD1 (5 bases). The germline V gene encodes CDR1 KGHDR and CDR2 SFDVKD. The CDR3 is 13 amino acids. V lost 5 bases and J 1 base, leaving 7 bases between the germline ends.

This clone was seen a single time. The chain uses TRBV4-1 and TRBJ2-1, with 9 bases aligning to TRBD2. The V gene's germline CDR1 is MGHRA and CDR2 YSYEKL. The V gene end was trimmed by 4 bases and the J gene end by 7 bases; junction bases not matched to a gene: 11. The CDR3 consists of 16 residues. Written as DNA, the CDR3 is TGCGCCAGCAGCCCTGAGGGGACTAGCCTGAGTAATGAGCAGTTCTTC. This codes for CASSPEGTSLSNEQFF.

The rearrangement links TRBV6-5 to TRBJ1-1; a possible D gene is TRBD1 (6 bases). V lost 6 bases, J lost 0 bases, and 11 bases lay in between. CDR1 and CDR2 from the germline V gene are MNHEY and SVGAGI. The CDR3 is 14 amino acids. The CDR3 bases are TGTGCCAGCAGGGTGCGGGACATGAACACTGAAGCTTTCTTT. It translates to CASRVRDMNTEAFF.